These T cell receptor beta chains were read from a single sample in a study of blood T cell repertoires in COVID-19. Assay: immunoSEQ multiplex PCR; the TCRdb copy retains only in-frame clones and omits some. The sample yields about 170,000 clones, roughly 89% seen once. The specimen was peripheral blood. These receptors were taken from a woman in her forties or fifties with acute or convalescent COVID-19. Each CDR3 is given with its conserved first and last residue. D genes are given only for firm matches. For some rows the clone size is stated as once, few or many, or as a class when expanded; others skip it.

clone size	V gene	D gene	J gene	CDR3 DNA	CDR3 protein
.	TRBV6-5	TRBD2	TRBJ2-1	TGTGCCAGCAGTTACTCTGCGGGGGGCCAATACAATGAGCAGTTCTTC	CASSYSAGGQYNEQFF
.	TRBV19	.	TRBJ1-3	TGTGCCAGTAGTACCCAGAGACTCTCTGGAAACACCATATATTTT	CASSTQRLSGNTIYF
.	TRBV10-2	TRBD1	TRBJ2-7	TGCGCCAGCAGTGGACAAGGGGACAGTGCGCAGTACTTC	CASSGQGDSAQYF
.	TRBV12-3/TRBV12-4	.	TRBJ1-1	TGTGCCAGCAGCCCACAGGTTAACACTGAAGCTTTCTTT	CASSPQVNTEAFF
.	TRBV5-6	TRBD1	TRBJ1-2	TGTGCCAGTCTGGATCCCTACGACAGGGGCTATAACTATGGCTACACCTTC	CASLDPYDRGYNYGYTF
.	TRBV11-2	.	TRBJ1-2	TGTGCCAGCAGCGGAGTAACCTCTAACTATGGCTACACCTTC	CASSGVTSNYGYTF
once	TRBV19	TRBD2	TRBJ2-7	TGTGCCAGTAGTGTGGTAGCGGGGGCGTACGAGCAGTACTTC	CASSVVAGAYEQYF
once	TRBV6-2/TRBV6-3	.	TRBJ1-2	TGTGCCAGCAGTTATCAGGGTAGACGAGGCTACACCTTC	CASSYQGRRGYTF
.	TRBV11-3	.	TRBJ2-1	TGTGCCAGCAGCCGTACAGCCTACAATGAGCAGTTCTTC	CASSRTAYNEQFF
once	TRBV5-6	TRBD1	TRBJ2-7	TGTGCCAGCAGCCCTGATCTGGACAGGACCTACGAGCAGTACTTC	CASSPDLDRTYEQYF
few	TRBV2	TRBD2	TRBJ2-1	TGTGCCAGCAGTGATCCGCGGGAGGGCCGGGTTGAGCAGTTCTTC	CASSDPREGRVEQFF
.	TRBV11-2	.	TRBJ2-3	TGTGCCAGCAGCTCGGGTGGTAGCACAGATACGCAGTATTTT	CASSSGGSTDTQYF
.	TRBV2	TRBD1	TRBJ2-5	TGTGCCAGCAGTGGTCCGGGACAGGGAGGGCAGACCCAGTACTTC	CASSGPGQGGQTQYF
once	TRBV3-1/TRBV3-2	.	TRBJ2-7	TGTGCCAGCAGCCAAGAGGTTAGCCGCGGCGAGCAGTACTTC	CASSQEVSRGEQYF
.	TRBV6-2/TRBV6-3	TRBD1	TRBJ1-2	TGTGCCAGCAGTTACGGTAGGGGGCGAGGCTACACCTTC	CASSYGRGRGYTF
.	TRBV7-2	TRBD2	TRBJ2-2	TGTGCCAGCAGCTTAAGAGGCGGGAGATCGATGTACACCGGGGAGCTGTTTTTT	CASSLRGGRSMYTGELFF
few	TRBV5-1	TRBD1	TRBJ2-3	TGCGCCAGCAGCTTGGAGGGGGCGAAAGGAGATACGCAGTATTTT	CASSLEGAKGDTQYF
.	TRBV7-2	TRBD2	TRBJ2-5	TGTGCCAGCAGCTTAGGGACTAGCGGGAGGGGGGAGACCCAGTACTTC	CASSLGTSGRGETQYF
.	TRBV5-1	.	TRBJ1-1	TGCGCCAGCAGCTTGGAGGGGTTGAGCACTGAAGCTTTCTTT	CASSLEGLSTEAFF
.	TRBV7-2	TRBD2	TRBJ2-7	TGTGCCAGCAGCTTAGGCGGGAGCCAATACGAGCAGTACTTC	CASSLGGSQYEQYF
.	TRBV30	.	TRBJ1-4	TGTGCCTGGAGTGTACACCGGGGGGGGAATGAAAAACTGTTTTTT	CAWSVHRGGNEKLFF
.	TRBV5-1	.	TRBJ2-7	TGCGCCAGCAGCTTGGCTAGTGGCAGAGACCCTCCCTACGAGCAGTACTTC	CASSLASGRDPPYEQYF
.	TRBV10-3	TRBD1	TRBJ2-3	TGTGCCATCAGTGGGACAGGGAAGGGCACAGATACGCAGTATTTT	CAISGTGKGTDTQYF
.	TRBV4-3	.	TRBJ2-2	TGCGCCAGCAGCCAAGATCGGGCTAGCCGCGGGGAGCTGTTTTTT	CASSQDRASRGELFF
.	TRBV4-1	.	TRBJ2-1	TGCGCCAGCAGCCAAGATCTACCAGGCTCCTACAATGAGCAGTTCTTC	CASSQDLPGSYNEQFF
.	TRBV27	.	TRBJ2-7	TGTGCCAGCAGTTTAACGGCAGGGCGGTACGAGCAGTACTTC	CASSLTAGRYEQYF
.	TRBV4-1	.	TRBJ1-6	TGCGCCAGCAGCCAAGTATCGGGACCCCTCCACTTT	CASSQVSGPLHF
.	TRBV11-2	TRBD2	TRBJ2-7	TGTGCCAGCAGCCTCCTCTGGGGAACTAGCGGGAGACCTTACGAGCAGTACTTC	CASSLLWGTSGRPYEQYF